The clone carrying this T cell receptor (beta chain) occurred once. Data came from immunoSEQ multiplex PCR; TCRdb stores just in-frame clones and leaves some out. The sample includes under 200,000 clones, 79% of them seen just once. J lost 6 bases, V lost 6 bases, and 10 bases had no gene match. Germline V CDR1 and CDR2: SGHTA, FQGTGA. CDR3 size: 16 residues. This sample stems from a study of blood T cell repertoires in COVID-19. Study-wide context: Collection of acute and convalescent COVID-19 samples took place in the United States, Italy and Spain.

Sequenced input: peripheral blood. The receptor comes from a woman between 55 and 75 years old with COVID-19, enrolled during active disease. V and J are TRBV7-3 and TRBJ2-3; the match to TRBD2 covers 12 bases. CDR3 coding DNA: TGTGCCAGCAGTTCACCCCTAGCGGGAGGGCCGGATACGCAGTATTTT. Protein sequence: CASSSPLAGGPDTQYF.